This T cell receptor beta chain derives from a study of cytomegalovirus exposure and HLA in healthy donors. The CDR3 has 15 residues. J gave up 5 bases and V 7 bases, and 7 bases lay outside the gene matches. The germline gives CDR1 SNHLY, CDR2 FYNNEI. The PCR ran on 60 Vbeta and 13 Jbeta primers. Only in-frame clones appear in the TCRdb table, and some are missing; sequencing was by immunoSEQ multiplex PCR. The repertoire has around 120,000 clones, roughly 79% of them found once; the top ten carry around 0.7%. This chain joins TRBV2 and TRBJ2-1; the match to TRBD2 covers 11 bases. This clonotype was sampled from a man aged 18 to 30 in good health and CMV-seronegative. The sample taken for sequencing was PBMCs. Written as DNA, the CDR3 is TGTGCCAGCAATATAGCGGGGGGGCCGGACAATGAGCAGTTCTTC. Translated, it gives CASNIAGGPDNEQFF.